Here is one T cell receptor beta chain with its context. Its antigen is unknown. Nothing much larger sits one base from this clone, and base qualities are not available. The data originate from a study of blood T cells in healthy people across ages (dated by TCRdb to about 2015). The study in broad terms: In model experiments, template switching captured about one uniquely barcoded TCR beta cDNA molecule for every two T cells. Age-related changes in TCR beta repertoire diversity were measured in the study by deep sequencing normalized with unique cDNA molecular identifiers. The donors were divided into four age groups: young (average about 16 years), middle-aged (approximately 41), aged (approximately 62) and long-lived (approximately 74). Donors of different ages were randomly distributed across sequencing lanes to avoid experimental bias. Using the same blood draw, the study looked at two additional independent replicas of 1 million unique cDNA reads for two donors, one aged 18 to 30 and the other aged 80 or older. What the authors observed across the whole study: Since profiling was done on bulk unsorted PBMCs, naive and antigen-experienced compartments could not be conclusively compared. Donor CMV infection status was unknown, potentially confounding age-related changes in expanded clonotypes. Estimates of total diversity based on one million sequenced T cells were considered lower bounds and underestimates. As age increased, observed TCR beta diversity per million T cells dropped in a roughly linear way, and a significant reduction was already evident by age roughly 40. A strong correlation was found between observed TCR beta diversity and the percentage of naive T cells measured by flow cytometry. Compared with the aged group, the long-lived group had more naive CD4+ T cells, fewer expanded clones and increased TCR diversity, suggesting age selection.

Donors were approximately 42 systemically healthy Caucasian individuals from Russia aged 6 to 90 years. Each donor gave 8.5 to 10 milliliters of peripheral blood, collected into EDTA-treated Vacutainer tubes. Ficoll-Paque density-gradient centrifugation was used to isolate PBMCs, with at least 6.5 million per sample. Total RNA, at least 6 micrograms per sample, was extracted from PBMCs with Trizol reagent. Naive CD45RAhigh/CD27high T cell percentages were measured by flow cytometry on a PBMC aliquot from every donor. Its CDR3 holds 14 amino acids, cysteine through phenylalanine. Only the CDR3 region is kept as DNA, spanning 42 bases read in frame from base 1. The germline V gene yields LGHNA for CDR1 and YSLEER for CDR2. Trimming at the junction amounts to 1 base on V and 7 bases on J, and the germline ends lie 11 bases apart. Library construction relied on 5' RACE. The listed sequencing device is Illumina HiSeq 2500. The second PCR ran for roughly 7 to 11 cycles and used a J-beta primer mix along with a sample-barcoded 5' primer. A template-switch 5' adaptor carrying 12 random nucleotides introduced a unique molecular identifier onto each TCR beta cDNA molecule. Each sample yielded at least 2.5 million CDR3-containing paired-end reads. The Mint cDNA synthesis kit, primed by a TRBC-specific oligonucleotide, was used to synthesize first-strand cDNA from all RNA. Following uracil-DNA glycosylase treatment, all cDNA underwent a first 18-cycle PCR with the universal primers M1SS and BC2_uni_R. The authors processed their data as follows. Each sample was normalized by randomly selecting 1 million high-quality reads, each carrying a distinct molecular identifier. Instead of being binned into consensus sequences, reads with shared molecular identifiers were discarded. MiTCR, set to a Q25 quality threshold and the strictest error-elimination algorithm, was used for CDR3 identification, clonotype clustering and error correction. Lower-bound total TCR beta diversity was estimated with a nonparametric unseen species model using Euler transformation. Starting from the raw public reads, TCRdb applied fastp trimming at Q25, assembled clones with MiXCR and retained in-frame beta chains. Records with the same CDR3 protein are collapsed into one entry carrying the most frequent genes and DNA. For this entry, the V and J calls and clone size follow TCRdb and not the study's own pipeline. The sample table holds hundreds of thousands of distinct CDR3 sequences, of which 29% were seen once. Of the sample, about 18% falls within the top ten clones.

Sequencing was carried out using blood. This sequence uses TRBV4-3 and TRBJ1-3; TRBD1 might be the D gene, on 5 matching bases. The receptor's source is a woman over 75 in good health. The sequence in DNA is TGCGCCAGCAGCCAAGGGACTCGGGGGAACACCATATATTTT. Translated, this is CASSQGTRGNTIYF.